These 32 T cell receptor beta chains originate from one sample sequenced in a study of CD8 T cells in Susac syndrome. Reverse transcription of roughly 0.45 to 1 ug RNA was carried out with random hexamers. TCRdb independently ran MiXCR on the immunoSEQ multiplex PCR reads; one entry per CDR3 protein. The sample contains approximately 120,000 distinct CDR3 sequences, approximately 95% of which appear only once. The specimen sequenced was CD8+ T cells from PBMCs. These receptors originate from a human donor with multiple sclerosis.

The chain joins TRBV12-3 or TRBV12-4 to TRBJ2-4; D perhaps matches TRBD1 (6 bases). CDR3 length: 13 amino acids. V was cut by 4 bases and J by 8 bases, with 12 bases left in between. The CDR3 DNA sequence: TGTGCCAGCAGTTCCCGTCCAGGGGACATTCAGTACTTC. This encodes CASSSRPGDIQYF.

In this sample, this clonotype turned up once. V is TRBV9 and J is TRBJ1-2; D may be TRBD1 (5 bases). CDR1 and CDR2 (germline): SGDLS, YYNGEE. The ends were cut back, 5 bases at V and 3 bases at J, with 32 bases in the middle. The CDR3 length is 20 residues. CDR3 DNA: TGTGCCAGCAGTCGTAGTGATGGGGCAGACGACCATCACCTTTACTATGGCTACACCTTC. The encoded protein is CASSRSDGADDHHLYYGYTF.

CDR3: CASSSGQRNIQYF. The DNA for the CDR3 is TGTGCCAGCAGCTCGGGACAGCGAAACATTCAGTACTTC. The J gene is TRBJ2-4, the V gene TRBV7-3; 7 bases line up with TRBD1. Germline CDR1 and CDR2: SGHTA and FQGTGA. The CDR3 contains 13 residues. V was pared by 4 bases and J by 6 bases, with 3 bases of the junction left unmatched. Full variable domain (outside the CDR3, taken from reference TRBV7-3 and TRBJ2-4): GAGVSQTPSNKVTEKGKYVELRCDPISGHTALYWYRQSLGQGPEFLIYFQGTGAADDSGLPNDRFFAVRPEGSVSTLKIQRTERGDSAVYLCASSSGQRNIQYFGAGTRLSVL.

This chain links TRBV7-9 with TRBJ2-3; 14 bases are a match to TRBD2. Per germline, CDR1 SEHNR and CDR2 FQNEAQ (reference sequence). CDR3 length equals 18 residues. The junction had 10 bases not matched to a gene; V was cut back by 5 bases and J by 3 bases. The CDR3 protein is CASSSGTSGGYITDTQYF. In DNA form, the CDR3 reads TGTGCCAGCAGCAGTGGGACTAGCGGGGGTTACATTACAGATACGCAGTATTTT.

The chain combines TRBV29-1 with TRBJ1-2; 11 nucleotides align to TRBD1. Germline V gene lookup returns CDR1 SQVTM and CDR2 ANQGSEA. CDR3 length: 14 amino acids. J lost 5 bases, V lost 7 bases, and 9 bases had no gene match. CDR3 sequence reads: CSGIGTGGQYGYTF. The CDR3 DNA sequence: TGCAGCGGGATCGGGACAGGGGGACAGTATGGCTACACCTTC. Full variable domain (rest looked up from reference TRBV29-1 and TRBJ1-2): SAVISQKPSRDICQRGTSLTIQCQVDSQVTMMFWYRQQPGQSLTLIATANQGSEATYESGFVIDKFPISRPNLTFSTLTVSNMSPEDSSIYLCSGIGTGGQYGYTFGSGTRLTVV.

CDR3 DNA: TGCGCCAGCAGCTTGGCTACAGGGGAAGGAAAACTGTTTTTT. Protein sequence: CASSLATGEGKLFF. This chain connects TRBV5-1 to TRBJ1-4, with 7 bases aligning to TRBD1. Trimming removed 0 bases from V and 10 bases from J; junction bases left unmatched: 6. This CDR3 comprises 14 residues. The germline V gene encodes CDR1 SGHRS and CDR2 YFSETQ.

The rearrangement uses TRBV5-4 and TRBJ2-5; 11 bases fit TRBD2. Per germline, CDR1 SGHNT and CDR2 YYREEE (reference sequence). J lost 0 bases, V lost 4 bases, and 5 bases had no gene match. This CDR3 is built from 16 residues. The CDR3 sequence: CASSHGTSGNQETQYF. The CDR3 nucleotides read TGTGCCAGCAGCCACGGGACTAGCGGAAACCAAGAGACCCAGTACTTC.

Here the CDR3 reads CASSRRDLVEQFF. The DNA for the CDR3 is TGTGCCAGCAGCCGCCGTGATCTGGTCGAGCAGTTCTTC. The rearrangement links TRBV5-4 to TRBJ2-1; no clear D. CDR1 and CDR2 from the germline V gene are SGHNT and YYREEE (reference sequence). This CDR3 has 13 residues. V was cut by 4 bases and J by 10 bases, with 15 bases left in between.

This rearrangement joins TRBV29-1 to TRBJ1-2; 9 bases agree with TRBD1. Germline V gene data show CDR1 as SQVTM and CDR2 as ANQGSEA. The V segment lost 6 bases and the J segment 4 bases; nucleotides outside the gene matches: 18. The CDR3 length is 17 residues. The CDR3 sequence: CSVALPGTGFPSYGYTF. In DNA, the CDR3 is TGCAGCGTCGCATTACCCGGGACAGGGTTCCCAAGCTATGGCTACACCTTC.

The chain recombines TRBV9 with TRBJ2-1, with D perhaps assigned TRBD1 or TRBD2 (5 bases each). This CDR3 has 15 residues. Germline-derived CDR1 and CDR2 are SGDLS and YYNGEE. The V and J ends lost 6 bases and 2 bases respectively, with 15 bases between them. The CDR3 nucleotides are TGTGCCAGCACCCGTAGAGGGGCACCCTACAATGAGCAGTTCTTC. Translating it yields CASTRRGAPYNEQFF.

This clonotype was found a few times. The V gene is TRBV13, the J gene TRBJ2-5; 7 nucleotides agree with TRBD1. This CDR3 has 15 residues. Germline V gene lookup returns CDR1 PRHDT and CDR2 FYEKMQ (reference sequence). V trimming: 1 base; J trimming: 1 base; junction bases outside the gene matches: 3. CDR3 region: CASSLAGQLQETQYF. DNA of the CDR3: TGTGCCAGCAGCTTAGCGGGACAGCTCCAAGAGACCCAGTACTTC.

This clonotype was seen just once. The chain is built from TRBV10-3 and TRBJ2-3, with 14 nucleotides matching TRBD2. Germline V gives CDR1 ENHRY, CDR2 SYGVKD. The CDR3 runs 17 residues. J lost 6 bases, V lost 3 bases, and 8 bases had no gene match. The CDR3 spells CAISDPGTSGRWDTQYF. CDR3 DNA sequence: TGTGCCATCAGTGACCCCGGGACTAGCGGGAGATGGGATACGCAGTATTTT.

This clonotype is a singleton in its sample. This chain joins TRBV28 and TRBJ2-7; D gene ambiguous. V lost 6 bases and J 3 bases, leaving 18 bases between the germline ends. CDR3 length equals 15 residues. From germline, CDR1 is MDHEN and CDR2 SYDVKM. CDR3 protein: CASSPRQTEFYEQYF. In nucleotides, the CDR3 is TGTGCCAGCAGCCCGCGGCAGACTGAGTTCTACGAGCAGTACTTC.

The V and J genes are TRBV6-5 and TRBJ2-3; D gene unclear. CDR1 is MNHEY, CDR2 SVGAGI, per germline. V gave up 7 bases and J gave up 3 bases, with 17 bases separating them. This CDR3 spans 15 amino acids. The CDR3 reads CASTQLSKRTDTQYF. DNA of the CDR3: TGTGCCAGCACCCAATTGAGTAAGAGAACAGATACGCAGTATTTT.

The chain employs TRBV5-1 and TRBJ2-4, with TRBD1 matching over 9 bases. The germline V gene has CDR1 SGHRS and CDR2 YFSETQ. After removal of 3 bases from V and 5 bases from J, the junction contained 6 bases not matched to a gene. The CDR3 covers 15 residues. The CDR3 spells CASSSGDRGENIQYF. The CDR3 region has the DNA TGCGCCAGCAGCTCGGGAGACAGGGGGGAAAACATTCAGTACTTC.

The chain recombines TRBV15 with TRBJ2-7; 7 bases are shared with TRBD1. With 1 base clipped from V and 4 bases from J, the junction kept 4 bases outside the gene matches. Germline lookup yields CDR1 LNHNV and CDR2 YYDKDF (reference sequence). The CDR3 spans 14 residues. For the CDR3, the DNA is TGTGCCACCAGCAGAGCGACACAGGGGTACGAGCAGTACTTC. Its protein product is CATSRATQGYEQYF.

The chain carries TRBV2 and TRBJ2-6; D is undetermined. The V end lost 8 bases, the J end lost 1 base, and 3 bases lay between the germline ends. The CDR3 totals 12 residues. Germline V CDR1 and CDR2: SNHLY, FYNNEI. The CDR3: CASLSGANVLTF. CDR3 bases: TGTGCCAGCCTATCTGGGGCCAACGTCCTGACTTTC.

The sample holds one count of this clonotype. The chain uses TRBV4-1 and TRBJ1-5; D is ambiguous. Germline assignment: CDR1 MGHRA and CDR2 YSYEKL. CDR3 length: 13 amino acids. V was cut by 0 bases and J by 10 bases, with 10 bases left in between. The CDR3 bases are TGCGCCAGCAGCCAAGATCCCCCGGACCCCCAGCATTTT. The encoded protein is CASSQDPPDPQHF.

This chain connects TRBV27 to TRBJ2-6; unclear D gene. The germline gives CDR1 MNHEY, CDR2 SMNVEV (reference sequence). V was trimmed by 2 bases and J by 1 base, leaving 3 bases between them. The CDR3 is 14 residues long. Here the CDR3 reads CASSLPSGANVLTF. The CDR3 bases are TGTGCCAGCAGTTTACCTTCTGGGGCCAACGTCCTGACTTTC.

The V and J genes are TRBV4-1 and TRBJ2-7; D remains unclear. CDR1 is MGHRA, CDR2 YSYEKL, per germline. V was shortened by 0 bases and J by 5 bases, with 14 bases between the two germline ends. CDR3 length equals 15 residues. The CDR3 loop is CASSQDSVLYDEQYF. The CDR3 DNA reads TGCGCCAGCAGCCAAGATTCAGTGTTGTACGACGAGCAGTACTTC.

The CDR3 DNA follows: TGTGCCAGCAGTGTTCGGAAGACCGGAGGCTATGGCTACACCTTC. It specifies CASSVRKTGGYGYTF. The V and J genes are TRBV2 and TRBJ1-2, with no clear D. The germline gives CDR1 SNHLY, CDR2 FYNNEI. The CDR3 extends over 15 amino acids. The V gene lost 4 bases and the J gene lost 4 bases, with 16 bases spanning the gap. The variable domain in full, with the rest retrieved from reference TRBV2 and TRBJ1-2, is EPEVTQTPSHQVTQMGQEVILRCVPISNHLYFYWYRQILGQKVEFLVSFYNNEISEKSEIFDDQFSVERPDGSNFTLKIRSTKLEDSAMYFCASSVRKTGGYGYTFGSGTRLTVV.

CDR3 bases: TGCAGTGCTCAACCCGCCGGGGGCCCGGACACACAAGAGACCCAGTACTTC. Its protein is CSAQPAGGPDTQETQYF. The J gene is TRBJ2-5, the V gene TRBV20-1; D tentatively fits TRBD1 or TRBD2 (6 bases each). Germline-derived CDR1 and CDR2 are DFQATT and SNEGSKA (reference sequence). V lost 5 bases and J 2 bases, leaving 24 bases between the germline ends. The CDR3 runs to 17 residues.

This rearrangement joins TRBV29-1 to TRBJ1-2; a weak D match, TRBD1 (5 bases). From germline, CDR1 is SQVTM and CDR2 ANQGSEA. V was cut by 3 bases and J by 8 bases, with 13 bases left in between. The CDR3 consists of 12 residues. CDR3 DNA: TGCAGCGTTGAGTCCCAGGGAGGCGGCTACACCTTC. Translated, it gives CSVESQGGGYTF. Variable domain in full (rest from reference TRBV29-1 and TRBJ1-2): SAVISQKPSRDICQRGTSLTIQCQVDSQVTMMFWYRQQPGQSLTLIATANQGSEATYESGFVIDKFPISRPNLTFSTLTVSNMSPEDSSIYLCSVESQGGGYTFGSGTRLTVV.

This rearrangement joins TRBV14 to TRBJ2-2; D not resolved. The CDR3 is 16 amino acids. Germline V gene data show CDR1 as SGHDN and CDR2 as FVKESK. V shed 1 base and J shed 6 bases, with 15 bases lying between them. CDR3 sequence: CASSQVAWRTAGELFF. DNA of the CDR3: TGTGCCAGCAGCCAAGTCGCATGGCGTACGGCCGGGGAGCTGTTTTTT.

This clonotype was observed a handful of times. The genes are TRBV12-3 or TRBV12-4 and TRBJ2-3; 8 nucleotides align to TRBD2. Trimming took 4 bases from V and 3 from J; bases not matched to a gene: 6. This CDR3 spans 15 amino acids. The CDR3 region is CASSSGLAATDTQYF. CDR3 sequence (DNA): TGTGCCAGCAGTTCAGGACTAGCCGCGACAGATACGCAGTATTTT.

The rearrangement uses TRBV27 and TRBJ1-2; the D is unclear. V was shortened by 3 bases and J by 2 bases, with 7 bases between the two germline ends. The CDR3 length is 13 residues. Germline-derived CDR1 and CDR2 are MNHEY and SMNVEV (reference sequence). The CDR3 loop reads CASSFVGNYGYTF. The CDR3 coding sequence is TGTGCCAGCAGTTTCGTGGGGAACTATGGCTACACCTTC.

The chain links TRBV7-2 to TRBJ1-2; tentative D call: TRBD1 (5 bases). Trimming stripped 5 bases from V and 0 bases from J, with 10 bases between. This CDR3 spans 14 amino acids. From germline, CDR1 is SGHTA and CDR2 FQGNSA. The DNA for the CDR3 is TGTGCCAGCAGCCCTCGGACAACTAACTATGGCTACACCTTC. It encodes CASSPRTTNYGYTF.

The V gene is TRBV30, the J gene TRBJ2-7; possibly TRBD2 for D (6 bases). Between the trimmed V and J ends, which lost 1 base and 3 bases, there was a span of 16 bases. This CDR3 spans 15 amino acids. Germline values: CDR1 GTSNPN, CDR2 SVGIG (reference sequence). The CDR3: CAWSAPREIRYEQYV. CDR3 coding DNA: TGTGCCTGGAGTGCCCCCCGGGAGATCCGCTACGAGCAGTACGTC.

J is TRBJ2-7 and V is TRBV7-8, with no clear D. The V gene's germline CDR1 is SGHVS and CDR2 FQNEAQ. Trimming removed 0 bases at V and 3 bases at J, with 15 bases between. This CDR3 has 16 residues. The CDR3 sequence: CASSLARRPIVYEQYF. The CDR3 nucleotides are TGTGCCAGCAGCTTAGCCCGTCGACCGATAGTCTACGAGCAGTACTTC.

The chain employs TRBV27 and TRBJ1-2; TRBD1 might be the D (5 bases). CDR3 length: 13 residues. With 5 bases removed from V and 5 bases from J, the gap between germline ends came to 12 bases. Per germline, CDR1 MNHEY and CDR2 SMNVEV (reference sequence). The CDR3 nucleotides are TGTGCCAGCAGTCCCGGGACGCAGTATGGCTACACCTTC. It encodes CASSPGTQYGYTF.

This chain links TRBV18 with TRBJ2-7; D gene ambiguous. The CDR3 has 12 residues. CDR1 is KGHSH and CDR2 is LQKENI in the germline V gene. The ends were cut back, 3 bases at V and 0 bases at J, with 3 bases in the middle. The CDR3: CASSPPSYEQYF. The CDR3 nucleotides are TGTGCCAGCTCACCCCCCTCCTACGAGCAGTACTTC.

This chain uses TRBV5-1 with TRBJ1-1, with 7 bases that match TRBD1. Germline trimming cut 0 bases from V and 8 bases from J; bases unmatched to any gene: 4. CDR3 length equals 13 residues. The germline V gene encodes CDR1 SGHRS and CDR2 YFSETQ. The DNA for the CDR3 is TGCGCCAGCAGCTTGGCAGGGACAGTGGAAGCTTTCTTT. It specifies CASSLAGTVEAFF.